Following are 2 T cell receptor beta chains from one sample sequenced in a study of blood T cell repertoires in COVID-19. TCRdb's copy holds only in-frame clones and misses some; the assay was immunoSEQ multiplex PCR. Of some 250,000 clones in the sample, 88% were seen once. The sample consisted of peripheral blood. Source of these receptors: a human donor in a cohort sampled during active COVID-19.

The genes are TRBV19 and TRBJ2-5; 7 bases agree with TRBD1. J was trimmed by 4 bases and V by 1 base; bases with no gene match: 12. The CDR3 loop spans 17 amino acids. CDR1 and CDR2 (germline): LNHDA, SQIVND (reference sequence). In DNA form, the CDR3 reads TGTGCCAGTAGTATAGGTCCTGGGGCAGGGGGAAGAGAGACCCAGTACTTC. Its translation is CASSIGPGAGGRETQYF.

The V and J genes are TRBV7-9 and TRBJ1-5; D uncertain. Per germline, CDR1 SEHNR and CDR2 FQNEAQ (reference sequence). Trimming stripped 0 bases from V and 7 bases from J, with 7 bases between. This CDR3 has 13 amino acids. CDR3 sequence: CASSLAGRQPQHF. The DNA of the CDR3 is TGTGCCAGCAGCTTAGCAGGGAGACAGCCCCAGCATTTT.